The 17 T cell receptor beta chains below all came from one sample that was sequenced in a study of T cell responses to AZD1222 COVID-19 vaccine (dated by TCRdb to the early 2020s). Receptors were amplified or captured by the immunoSEQ multiplex PCR assay. This is the immuneACCESS table as TCRdb keeps it, with only in-frame sequences that have V and J called. A part of the clones is gone; compared with another copy, unresolved V genes explain less than half, and the rest is unexplained. Here the sample has tens of thousands of clones; roughly nine tenths occur a single time. Under 5% of the sample comes from the top ten. The time point label, as the study defines it: baseline before first vaccination. This specimen was peripheral blood, taken on day 0 of AZD1222 vaccination. These receptors were taken from an adult in good health.

V is TRBV24-1 and J is TRBJ2-7; D gene ambiguous. The V end was cut by 3 bases, the J end by 3 bases, with 5 bases between. From germline, CDR1 is KGHDR and CDR2 SFDVKD. The CDR3 runs to 12 residues. CDR3 sequence (DNA): TGTGCCACCAGTGATGACATCTACGAGCAGTACTTC. Translation: CATSDDIYEQYF.

This clone was picked up one time. The chain is built from TRBV2 and TRBJ2-3; TRBD2 might be the D (6 bases). Germline loops: CDR1 SNHLY, CDR2 FYNNEI. V gave up 8 bases and J gave up 4 bases, with 13 bases separating them. This CDR3 comprises 13 residues. In DNA, the CDR3 is TGTGCCAGCGGCAGAGGGGAGGCAGATACGCAGTATTTT. Translated: CASGRGEADTQYF.

The chain joins TRBV10-1 to TRBJ1-1; weak D call: TRBD1 (6 bases). CDR1 WNHNN and CDR2 SYGVQD come from the germline V gene (reference sequence). The CDR3 spans 13 residues. Trimming cost V 3 bases and J 4 bases, with 9 bases left between them. The CDR3, as DNA: TGCGCCAGCAGTGAAACAGGGATCACTGAAGCTTTCTTT. Protein sequence: CASSETGITEAFF.

The rearrangement uses TRBV4-1 and TRBJ2-7; maybe TRBD1 (5 bases). Germline CDR1 MGHRA, CDR2 YSYEKL. CDR3 length equals 15 residues. V lost 2 bases to trimming and J lost 4 bases, with 15 bases between them. CDR3 region: CASSQIGARAYEQYF. CDR3 nucleotide sequence: TGCGCCAGCAGCCAAATAGGTGCCAGGGCTTACGAGCAGTACTTC.

The rearrangement uses TRBV5-6 and TRBJ1-2; D is unclear. Germline CDR1 is SGHDT and CDR2 is YYEEEE. V was pared by 9 bases and J by 1 base, with 16 bases between. The CDR3 has 14 residues. The CDR3 bases are TGTGCCACTAGCCAGGCTCCAGGTAACTATGGCTACACCTTC. Protein: CATSQAPGNYGYTF.

This rearrangement joins TRBV5-4 to TRBJ1-2; 7 bases align to TRBD1. The CDR3 runs to 15 residues. The J segment lost 2 bases and the V segment lost 4 bases, leaving 8 bases of the junction unmatched. Looked up from germline, CDR1 is SGHNT and CDR2 is YYREEE (reference sequence). The CDR3 DNA reads TGTGCCAGCAGCACGACAGGGTTTGTGAACTATGGCTACACCTTC. This codes for CASSTTGFVNYGYTF.

CDR3 DNA sequence: TGCGCCAGCAGCCAAGATGGGGCAGCCTCTAACTATGGCTACACCTTC. Protein: CASSQDGAASNYGYTF. The V and J genes are TRBV4-3 and TRBJ1-2; the D gene is possibly TRBD1 (5 bases). This CDR3 region has 16 residues. The germline V gene has CDR1 LGHNA and CDR2 YSLEER. Deletions cut 0 bases from V and 0 bases from J, with 11 bases between.

The CDR3 is CASSLSEKWSDGYTF. The CDR3 bases are TGTGCCAGCAGTTTATCGGAAAAGTGGTCAGACGGCTACACCTTC. This sequence joins TRBV27 and TRBJ1-2; D not certain. CDR1 is MNHEY and CDR2 is SMNVEV in the germline V gene (reference sequence). The CDR3 sequence is 15 residues long. The V end was cut by 0 bases, the J end by 8 bases, with 16 bases between.

The rearrangement uses TRBV2 and TRBJ2-7; D might be TRBD2 (5 bases). CDR1 and CDR2 (germline): SNHLY, FYNNEI. The CDR3 is made up of 15 amino acids. V lost 2 bases to trimming and J lost 5 bases, with 16 bases between them. CDR3 loop: CASSEFLDSGNEQYF. The CDR3 nucleotides read TGTGCCAGCAGTGAATTTTTGGACTCAGGCAACGAGCAGTACTTC.

The J gene is TRBJ2-3, the V gene TRBV3-1 (or the pseudogene TRBV3-2); D might be TRBD2 (6 bases). Trimming took off 4 bases at V and 2 bases at J, with 10 bases between the two ends. The germline V gene has CDR1 LGHDT and CDR2 YNNKEL (reference sequence). The CDR3 has 14 amino acids. CDR3 loop: CASSPSGVTDTQYF. The CDR3 DNA follows: TGTGCCAGCAGCCCCTCGGGGGTCACAGATACGCAGTATTTT.

This clone is a singleton in its sample. The genes are TRBV5-8 and TRBJ1-5; maybe TRBD1 (5 bases). The V end lost 0 bases, the J end lost 0 bases, and 10 bases lay between the germline ends. The CDR3 extends over 16 amino acids. Germline CDR1 and CDR2: SGHTS and YDEGEE. The CDR3 spells CASSLGGTDSNQPQHF. For the CDR3, the DNA is TGTGCCAGCAGCTTGGGAGGGACGGATAGCAATCAGCCCCAGCATTTT.

V usage is TRBV3-1 (or the pseudogene TRBV3-2) and J usage is TRBJ1-2, with 9 nucleotides matching TRBD1. Trimming at V came to 4 bases and at J to 7 bases, leaving 7 bases not matched to a gene. CDR1 and CDR2 from the germline V gene are LGHDT and YNNKEL (reference sequence). CDR3 size: 14 residues. Written as DNA, the CDR3 is TGTGCCAGCAGCCTCGACAGGGGGAACGGTGGCTACACCTTC. It yields the protein CASSLDRGNGGYTF.

The chain combines TRBV19 with TRBJ2-7; D tentatively reads TRBD1 or TRBD2 (5 bases each). The CDR3 runs 14 residues. Germline V gene lookup returns CDR1 LNHDA and CDR2 SQIVND (reference sequence). Trimming removed 2 bases at V and 0 bases at J, with 8 bases between. CDR3 in amino acids: CASSIQGTSYEQYF. The CDR3, as DNA: TGTGCCAGTAGTATACAAGGGACCTCCTACGAGCAGTACTTC.

The chain recombines TRBV7-8 with TRBJ2-7, with TRBD1 matching 9 bases. Germline-derived CDR1 and CDR2 are SGHVS and FQNEAQ. J lost 5 bases, V lost 0 bases, and 11 bases had no gene match. The CDR3 is made up of 17 amino acids. CDR3 sequence reads: CASSLAYRGQGVNEQYF. The CDR3 DNA sequence: TGTGCCAGCAGCTTAGCGTATAGGGGACAGGGAGTAAACGAGCAGTACTTC.

V gene TRBV27 combines with J gene TRBJ1-2; 8 positions agree with TRBD1. Germline lookup yields CDR1 MNHEY and CDR2 SMNVEV (reference sequence). V trimming: 2 bases; J trimming: 4 bases; junction bases outside the gene matches: 0. This CDR3 comprises 13 residues. The DNA of the CDR3 is TGTGCCAGCAGTTTAGGACAGGGCTATGGCTACACCTTC. The encoded protein is CASSLGQGYGYTF.

This clone has only one observation. The CDR3, as DNA: TGTGCCAGCAGTCCGGCCGGCTTCCAGCCCCAGCATTTT. Its protein is CASSPAGFQPQHF. The V and J genes are TRBV27 and TRBJ1-5; no firm D call. The germline V and J ends were trimmed by 5 bases and 7 bases, with 12 bases remaining between them. Germline V CDR1 and CDR2: MNHEY, SMNVEV (reference sequence). The CDR3 loop spans 13 amino acids.

The chain employs TRBV6-2 or TRBV6-3 and TRBJ1-5; D may be TRBD1 (5 bases). Germline V gene data show CDR1 as MNHEY and CDR2 as SVGEGT. V was cut by 2 bases and J by 6 bases, with 8 bases left in between. This CDR3 comprises 13 residues. CDR3 nucleotides: TGTGCCAGCAGTTACATGCAGGGTCAGCCCCAGCATTTT. It encodes CASSYMQGQPQHF.